The 10 T cell receptor beta chains in this list originate from one sample, sequenced in a study of blood T cells in healthy people across ages. The second PCR ran about 6 to 12 cycles with a sample-barcoded 5' primer and J-beta primers. Using its own MiXCR run on the 5' RACE reads, TCRdb lists one record per CDR3 protein. The sample contains hundreds of thousands of distinct CDR3 sequences, roughly 32% of which appear only once. Sequences were obtained from blood. All receptors come from an elderly woman in good health.

This CDR3 reads CASSLKGAQETQYF. CDR3 coding DNA: TGTGCCAGCAGCTTAAAGGGGGCACAAGAGACCCAGTACTTC. The V gene is TRBV7-2, the J gene TRBJ2-5; 7 bases are shared with TRBD1. In germline, CDR1 is SGHTA, CDR2 FQGNSA. CDR3 length equals 14 residues. The J segment lost 2 bases and the V segment lost 2 bases, leaving 2 bases of the junction unmatched.

This clonotype was counted many times. The rearrangement links TRBV10-3 to TRBJ1-5, with a weak D call TRBD1 (5 bases). The V and J ends lost 5 bases and 0 bases respectively, with 11 bases between them. The CDR3 loop spans 15 amino acids. In germline, CDR1 is ENHRY, CDR2 SYGVKD. DNA for the CDR3: TGTGCCATCAGTATCGGGACTAATAGCAATCAGCCCCAGCATTTT. It yields the protein CAISIGTNSNQPQHF.

About this clonotype: A read error is possible here, since a much larger clone lies one base away. The chain has TRBV5-1 and TRBJ2-7, with 8 bases matching TRBD1. The CDR3 loop spans 15 amino acids. The V segment lost 1 base and the J segment 3 bases; nucleotides outside the gene matches: 6. Germline V CDR1 and CDR2: SGHRS, YFSETQ. The CDR3 spells CASSLRTGISYEQYF. CDR3 DNA: TGCGCCAGCAGCTTGAGGACAGGGATTAGCTACGAGCAGTACTTC.

This clonotype was counted many times. CDR3 loop: CASSQERQGAEEQYF. CDR3 bases: TGCGCCAGCAGCCAAGAGAGGCAGGGGGCGGAGGAGCAGTACTTC. V is TRBV4-1 and J is TRBJ2-7; 8 bases fit TRBD1. Germline V gene lookup returns CDR1 MGHRA and CDR2 YSYEKL. The V gene end was trimmed by 0 bases and the J gene end by 7 bases; junction bases not matched to a gene: 8. The CDR3 sequence is 15 residues long.

The chain is built from TRBV5-1 and TRBJ2-1, with D unclear. V dropped 5 bases and J dropped 6 bases, with 12 bases sitting between them. Germline CDR1 and CDR2: SGHRS and YFSETQ. The CDR3 extends over 13 amino acids. In nucleotides, the CDR3 is TGCGCCAGCAGTCATCCGGACGCCAATGAGCAGTTCTTC. Translation gives CASSHPDANEQFF.

This clonotype has ten or more counts. This chain connects TRBV6-6 to TRBJ2-5, with D possibly being TRBD1 (6 bases). The CDR3 is made up of 17 amino acids. Trimming removed 5 bases from V and 3 bases from J, with 22 bases in between. Germline-derived CDR1 and CDR2 are MNHNY and SVGAGI (reference sequence). The CDR3 region has the DNA TGTGCCAGCAGTGCCCGACTTATACAGGGAGTGGAAGAGACCCAGTACTTC. Translating gives CASSARLIQGVEETQYF.

V and J are TRBV7-2 and TRBJ1-5; D ambiguous. Germline lookup yields CDR1 SGHTA and CDR2 FQGNSA. Trimming took off 5 bases at V and 2 bases at J, with 10 bases between the two ends. The CDR3 runs 14 residues. The chain's CDR3 is CASSHLNRNQPQHF. As DNA, the CDR3 is TGTGCCAGCAGCCACCTTAATCGCAATCAGCCCCAGCATTTT.

The chain uses TRBV27 and TRBJ1-1, with D maybe TRBD1 (6 bases). The CDR3 has 17 amino acids. V was cut by 8 bases and J by 4 bases, with 26 bases left in between. Germline values: CDR1 MNHEY, CDR2 SMNVEV (reference sequence). Here the CDR3 reads CASGGGAEQMGRTEAFF. CDR3 coding DNA: TGTGCCAGCGGTGGGGGGGCTGAACAGATGGGGCGCACTGAAGCTTTCTTT.

In its sample, this clonotype was seen many times. The chain combines TRBV20-1 with TRBJ2-3; the D gene is possibly TRBD2 (5 bases). The V end was cut by 6 bases, the J end by 7 bases, with 17 bases between. This CDR3 contains 13 residues. Germline CDR1 and CDR2: DFQATT and SNEGSKA (reference sequence). CDR3 region: CSASTARGNTQYF. The CDR3 region has the DNA TGCAGTGCCTCGACGGCCCGGGGAAATACGCAGTATTTT.

This clonotype was seen many times. The V and J genes are TRBV10-3 and TRBJ1-2, with D possibly being TRBD1 (6 bases). CDR1 is ENHRY and CDR2 is SYGVKD in the germline V gene. V was clipped by 4 bases and J by 2 bases, with 14 bases between them. This CDR3 has 15 amino acids. CDR3 in amino acids: CAISAPGAENYGYTF. As DNA, the CDR3 is TGTGCCATCAGTGCTCCGGGGGCCGAGAACTATGGCTACACCTTC.